The rows below give T cell receptor beta chains drawn from one sample of a study of CD8+ T cells in alopecia areata. Using immunoSEQ multiplex PCR, the repertoire was profiled, and TCRdb retains in-frame clones only, with some absent. The sample includes about 64,000 clones, 40% to 50% seen only once; the top ten take just over 50%. The sequenced sample was NKG2D-low CD8+ T cells sorted from blood. These TCRs come from a human donor with alopecia areata. The conserved cysteine and the conserved F or W are not part of the CDR3 here. A D gene is named only where the DNA matches it firmly.

TRBV2	NA	ASRGQEQF
TRBV4-1	TRBD1	ASSPRTGGLSEQY
TRBV7-3	NA	ASSSQGSGTEAF
TRBV9	TRBD1	ASSLGTGSQNEQY
TRBV27	TRBD1	ASSLNRGHNTGELF
TRBV29-1	NA	SILGGGLYGYT
TRBV2	NA	ASKTGRGAQH
TRBV7-9	NA	ASSSPVGASYNEQF
TRBV7-2	NA	ASSPRGRGGTDTQY
TRBV7-9	NA	ASSSPWDPGREQY
TRBV27	NA	ASSLTGNYEQY
TRBV6-5	TRBD2	ASRLAGFNDEQF
TRBV4-3	NA	ASSQEDGGRSGDTQY
TRBV9	NA	ASSVGDSNQPQH
TRBV7-9	NA	ASSRGNQPQH
TRBV4-3	TRBD2	ASRRGGSYNEQF
TRBV7-9	NA	ASSLSEAF
TRBV29-1	NA	SVAGHGENTEAF
TRBV18	NA	ASSPGGPRNTDTQY
TRBV29-1	NA	SVDLNEQF
TRBV4-1	TRBD2	ASSPGPFLAGEIETQY
TRBV5-6	NA	ASSLDGELAKNIQY
TRBV19	NA	ASSLQGSYEQY
TRBV29-1	NA	SVDPGRGYT
TRBV5-1	TRBD2	ASSADTSGGYNEQF
TRBV7-2	NA	ASSLELAEETQY
TRBV2	TRBD1	AAWDSEAF
TRBV21-1	NA	ASSNREQY
TRBV2	NA	ATLTRGARDGYT
TRBV29-1	TRBD1	SANTGQGTYGYT
TRBV29-1	TRBD1	SVPGQGRGGYGYT
TRBV29-1	NA	SAKDGFSSYEQY
TRBV13	NA	ASSPGLGHNEQF
TRBV7-2	NA	ASSLGLGTYEQY
TRBV10-3	NA	AISDELGQGGYEQY
TRBV6-5	NA	ASSYSSQAIYEQY
TRBV7-2	TRBD1	ASSLYQGQGRLNQPQH
TRBV19	TRBD2	ASSLLAGYNEQF
TRBV6-5	TRBD2	ASSYISTAGVIQY